This T cell receptor (beta chain) emerged from a study of T-cell reconstitution after alpha-beta-depleted transplantation in children listed by TCRdb under 2016. General notes on the study: The study quantitatively tracked T-cell immune reconstitution after TCRalphabeta/CD19-depleted allogeneic hematopoietic cell transplantation in children using TCR repertoire profiling. General study outcomes and caveats: In some patients, the high TCRbeta diversity seen at day 60 was put down to recipient T cells and intrathymic progenitors that had survived conditioning. The apparently early recovery of alphabetaT-cell counts about two months after transplant reportedly depended on only several hundred rapidly expanded clones that came from non-depleted graft cells. Hyperexpanded clone frequencies declined over subsequent months; after one year, T-cell counts and TCRbeta diversity were mostly attributed to newly produced T cells.

Libraries were prepared through PCR. The reads were generated on an Illumina HiSeq 2500. Molecular barcoding was employed in the preparation of TCR libraries, with unique molecular identifiers being used to normalize TCRbeta repertoire quantification. The public reads were reprocessed in TCRdb via fastp at Q25 and MiXCR, keeping in-frame beta chains. Each record represents a unique CDR3 protein, reported with the most common genes and DNA among its rows. The sample table shows hundreds of thousands of distinct CDR3 sequences, and about an eighth are seen once. The top ten hold approximately 0.8% of the sample. This sample's treatment or condition label indicates: allogeneic hematopoietic cell transplantation with graft depleted of TCRalphabeta T cells and CD19 B cells. The transplant recipients were children given TCRalphabeta/CD19-depleted allogeneic hematopoietic cell grafts. There are many counts of this clonotype. Its cognate antigen has yet to be identified. Base quality data are lacking; no much larger clone is found one base away.

This receptor was taken from a girl aged 2 to 10 with congenital amegakaryocytic thrombocytopenia, due to receive a stem cell transplant. Here the sequenced sample was PBMCs, taken before TCRalphabeta/CD19-depleted stem cell transplant.

CDR3 protein: CSARFGYSYEQYF. At the DNA level, the sequence is TGCAGTGCTAGATTCGGTTACTCCTACGAGCAGTACTTC. The chain links TRBV20-1 with TRBJ2-7; the D gene is unclear. The CDR3 runs 13 amino acids, cysteine and phenylalanine included. The kept DNA is CDR3 alone, 39 bases in frame from the first base. Taken from the germline V gene (reference sequence), the CDR1 and CDR2 loops are DFQATT and SNEGSKA. V and J lose 2 bases and 0 bases, and a span of 8 bases separates them.